This entry features one TCR beta chain sequence. CDR1 MDHEN and CDR2 SYDVKM come from the germline V gene. The CDR3 covers 17 residues. The ends were cut back, 5 bases at V and 4 bases at J, with 20 bases in the middle. The data belong to a study of blood T cell repertoires in COVID-19. Profiling relied on immunoSEQ multiplex PCR, and the TCRdb table lists in-frame clones only, not all of them. The sample carries 75,000 to 95,000 clones, 90% recorded once. The sample consisted of peripheral blood. The gene calls are TRBV28 and TRBJ2-2; D possibly corresponds to TRBD2 (6 bases). The source of this sequence is a human donor in a cohort sampled during active COVID-19. The CDR3 loop reads CASSRETLRYLTGELFF. CDR3 DNA: TGTGCCAGCAGTCGGGAGACACTAAGATACCTCACCGGGGAGCTGTTTTTT.